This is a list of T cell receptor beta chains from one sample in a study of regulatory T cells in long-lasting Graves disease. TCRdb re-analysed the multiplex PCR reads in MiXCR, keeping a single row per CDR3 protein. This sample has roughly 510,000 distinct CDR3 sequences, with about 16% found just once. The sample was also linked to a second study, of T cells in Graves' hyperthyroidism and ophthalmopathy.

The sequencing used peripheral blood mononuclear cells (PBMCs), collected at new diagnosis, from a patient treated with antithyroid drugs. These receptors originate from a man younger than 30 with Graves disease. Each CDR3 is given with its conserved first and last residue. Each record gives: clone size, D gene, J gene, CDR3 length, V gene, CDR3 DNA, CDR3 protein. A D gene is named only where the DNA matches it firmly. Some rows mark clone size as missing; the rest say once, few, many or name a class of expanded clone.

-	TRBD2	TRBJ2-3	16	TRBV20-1	TGCAGTGCTAGAGAGGGGTCGACTTTGACTAGCGGCCCCGGGTATTTT	CSAREGSTLTSGPGYF
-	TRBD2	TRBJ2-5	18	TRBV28	TGTGCCAGCACCACTAGCGGCGGCTACGGGGCAATACAAGAGACCCAGTACTTC	CASTTSGGYGAIQETQYF
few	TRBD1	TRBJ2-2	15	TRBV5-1	TGCGCCAGCAGCTATGGACAGGCGGCAACCGGGGAGCTGTCTTTT	CASSYGQAATGELSF
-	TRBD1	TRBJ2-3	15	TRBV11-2	TGTGCCAGCAGCTTAGGTCCAGGGGGCCCAGATACGCAGTATTTT	CASSLGPGGPDTQYF
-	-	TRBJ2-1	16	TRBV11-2	TGTGCCAGCAGCTCAATAAGGGGGGGTTCCTACAATGAGCAGTTCTTC	CASSSIRGGSYNEQFF
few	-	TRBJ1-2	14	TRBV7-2	TGTGCCAGCAGCCCTGTGGGGGGAGTCTATGGCTACACCTTC	CASSPVGGVYGYTF
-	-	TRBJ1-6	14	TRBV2	TGTGCCAGCAGCCCCGGGCCCTATAATTCACCCCTCCACTTT	CASSPGPYNSPLHF
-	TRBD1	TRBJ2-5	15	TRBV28	TGTGCCAGCAGTTTATGGGGACAGGGGCGGGAGACCCAGTACTTC	CASSLWGQGRETQYF
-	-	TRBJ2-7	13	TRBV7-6	TGTGCCAGCAGCTTAGGGAGGAAGGGCGAGCAGTACTTC	CASSLGRKGEQYF
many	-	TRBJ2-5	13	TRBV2	TGTGCCAGCAGCGGGGCAGGCGGGGAGACCCAGTACTTC	CASSGAGGETQYF
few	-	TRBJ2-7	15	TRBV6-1	TGTGCCAGCAGTGAAGTCCGGGAAAAACCCTACGAGCAGTACTTC	CASSEVREKPYEQYF
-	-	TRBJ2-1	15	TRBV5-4	TGTGCCAGCAGCCACCCCGCGGGCGCCTACAATGAGCAGTTCTTC	CASSHPAGAYNEQFF
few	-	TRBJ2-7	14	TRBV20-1	TGCAGTGCTAGAGATGGCAAGGCCTCCTACGAGCAGTACTTC	CSARDGKASYEQYF
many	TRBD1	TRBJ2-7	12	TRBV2	TGTGCCACCGGACAGGGAGACTACGAGCAGTACTTC	CATGQGDYEQYF
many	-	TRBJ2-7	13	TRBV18	TGTGCCAGCAGCCCCCCGAGCTCCTACGAGCAGTACTTC	CASSPPSSYEQYF
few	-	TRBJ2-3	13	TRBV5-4	TGTGCCAGCAGCCCCAGATACACAGATACGCAGTATTTT	CASSPRYTDTQYF
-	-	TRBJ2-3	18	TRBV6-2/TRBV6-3	TGTGCCAGCACCAAACTAGGACTAACAACGATACTCACAGATACGCAGTATTTT	CASTKLGLTTILTDTQYF
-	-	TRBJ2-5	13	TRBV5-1	TGCGCCAGCAGCAAGGCACAGAAAGAGACCCAGTGCTTC	CASSKAQKETQCF
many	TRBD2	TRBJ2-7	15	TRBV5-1	TGCGCCAGCAGCCCGGGTGGACTAGCGAGCAACGAGCAGTACTTC	CASSPGGLASNEQYF
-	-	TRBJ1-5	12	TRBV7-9	TGTGCCAGCAGCACCCAAAATCAGCCCCAGCATTTT	CASSTQNQPQHF
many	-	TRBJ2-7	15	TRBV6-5	TGTGCCAGCAGTTACACGGCGGACAACTCCTACGAGCAGTACTTC	CASSYTADNSYEQYF
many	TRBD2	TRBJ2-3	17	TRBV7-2	TGTGCCAGCAGCCTCGGGACTAGCGGCTCACCAGCGGATACGCAGTATTTT	CASSLGTSGSPADTQYF
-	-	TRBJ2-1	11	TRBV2	TGTGCCAGCAACCCTAGTGGGAGACAGTTCTTC	CASNPSGRQFF
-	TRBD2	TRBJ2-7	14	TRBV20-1	TGCAGTGCTACCACTAGCGGGAGAGCCTACGAGCAGTACTTC	CSATTSGRAYEQYF
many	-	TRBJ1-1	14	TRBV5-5	TGTGCCAGCAGCTTCCGGGCTTTGAACACTGAAGCTTTCTTT	CASSFRALNTEAFF
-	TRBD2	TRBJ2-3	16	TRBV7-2	TGTGCCAGCAGCGAGGGACTAGCGGAAATCACAGATACGCAGTATTTT	CASSEGLAEITDTQYF
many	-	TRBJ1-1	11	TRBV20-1	TGCAGTGCTAGAGTCGGTGGGGTAGCTTTCTTT	CSARVGGVAFF
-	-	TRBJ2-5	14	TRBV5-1	TGCACCAGCACCGGGCAGGGTGTACAAGAGACCCAGTACTTC	CTSTGQGVQETQYF
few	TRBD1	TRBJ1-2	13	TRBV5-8	TGTGCCACCGAACCGGGACAGGGGGTTGGCTACACCTTC	CATEPGQGVGYTF